This T cell receptor (beta chain) stems from a study of blood T cell repertoires in COVID-19. Study information: Sites in the United States, Italy and Spain provided acute and convalescent COVID-19 samples. T cells, B-cell-depleted T cells, or PBMCs provided the cDNA or gDNA that served as material.

CDR1 is SGHAT and CDR2 is FQNNGV in the germline V gene. This CDR3 region has 17 residues. J was trimmed by 2 bases and V by 5 bases; bases with no gene match: 7. Enrolment of Seattle patients took place during active infection, and they were followed longitudinally. Study processing details: Reference gene primer amplification yielded estimated nucleated cell counts. Generated by immunoSEQ multiplex PCR, the TCRdb table keeps only in-frame clones and is missing some. The DNA gave D and trimming, while V, J and clone size come from that table. The repertoire has some 520,000 clones, 89% of them found once; the top ten carry over 0.7%.

The clonotype originates from a man aged 18 to 30 with COVID-19, enrolled during active disease. Source material: peripheral blood. V and J are TRBV11-2 and TRBJ2-1, with TRBD2 identical over 12 bases. In nucleotides, the CDR3 is TGTGCCAGCAGCAAACGGACTAGCGGGGACACCTACAATGAGCAGTTCTTC. Translating it yields CASSKRTSGDTYNEQFF.